One and the same sample provided the 29 T cell receptor beta chains below, sequenced in a study of control samples from healthy donors and cancer patients. Clones were read by immunoSEQ multiplex PCR, and TCRdb kept only the in-frame ones, dropping some. The data contain under 450,000 clones, more than 80% of them singletons. Sequencing was carried out using PBMCs. Receptors originate from a middle-aged man with head and neck cancer.

This clone has a single count. The chain links TRBV6-1 to TRBJ1-6; TRBD1 matches 7 bases. CDR1 is MNHNS, CDR2 SASEGT, per germline. Trimming took 3 bases from V and 10 from J; bases not matched to a gene: 12. The CDR3 loop spans 16 amino acids. As DNA, the CDR3 is TGTGCCAGCAGTGAGGTAGAGGGGGACAGAACGTCACCCCTCCACTTT. Translated: CASSEVEGDRTSPLHF.

The chain is built from TRBV19 and TRBJ1-4, with 9 positions matching TRBD1. The V segment lost 8 bases and the J segment 3 bases; nucleotides outside the gene matches: 7. CDR1 LNHDA and CDR2 SQIVND come from the germline V gene (reference sequence). The CDR3 is made up of 15 amino acids. Here the CDR3 DNA reads TGTGCCAGTTTGGGACAGGGAACGCCTAATGAAAAACTGTTTTTT. As protein: CASLGQGTPNEKLFF.

The chain is built from TRBV5-6 and TRBJ1-5, with D possibly matching TRBD1 (6 bases). The CDR3 length is 13 residues. The germline gives CDR1 SGHDT, CDR2 YYEEEE. V dropped 4 bases and J dropped 7 bases, with 12 bases sitting between them. This chain's CDR3 is CASSPSGGQPQHF. For the CDR3, the DNA is TGTGCCAGCAGCCCTAGCGGGGGCCAGCCCCAGCATTTT.

The V and J genes are TRBV6-1 and TRBJ2-5, with TRBD1 as a possible D gene (5 bases). The V and J ends lost 2 bases and 5 bases respectively, with 15 bases between them. The CDR3 has 15 amino acids. The germline gives CDR1 MNHNS, CDR2 SASEGT. CDR3 in amino acids: CASSEPTAPPETQYF. In DNA form, the CDR3 reads TGTGCCAGCAGTGAACCGACAGCTCCCCCGGAGACCCAGTACTTC.

The genes are TRBV6-5 and TRBJ1-2, with a tentative D call TRBD1 (5 bases). The V and J ends lost 2 bases and 6 bases respectively, with 19 bases between them. The CDR3 contains 16 residues. Germline V gene data show CDR1 as MNHEY and CDR2 as SVGAGI. CDR3 region: CASSYKSGQGMNGYTF. In nucleotides, the CDR3 is TGTGCCAGCAGTTACAAATCTGGGCAGGGAATGAATGGCTACACCTTC.

This clone showed up just once. V gene TRBV11-2 combines with J gene TRBJ1-2; TRBD1 matches at 7 bases. Germline V gene sequence: CDR1 SGHAT, CDR2 FQNNGV. There are 14 residues in the CDR3. The junction had 8 bases not matched to a gene; V was cut back by 2 bases and J by 8 bases. The CDR3 protein is CASSLQTGFEGYTF. The CDR3 DNA is TGTGCCAGCAGCTTACAGACAGGGTTTGAGGGCTACACCTTC.

The rearrangement joins TRBV15 to TRBJ1-4; perhaps TRBD1 as D (5 bases). The germline V and J ends were trimmed by 8 bases and 6 bases, with 19 bases remaining between them. Germline values: CDR1 LNHNV, CDR2 YYDKDF (reference sequence). There are 15 residues in the CDR3. The CDR3 loop reads CATQRGRDSYEKLFF. The CDR3 region has the DNA TGTGCCACCCAACGGGGGAGGGATTCTTATGAAAAACTGTTTTTT.

The V gene is TRBV6-5, the J gene TRBJ1-5; the match to TRBD1 covers 7 bases. There are 15 residues in the CDR3. The junction had 5 bases not matched to a gene; V was cut back by 0 bases and J by 6 bases. From germline, CDR1 is MNHEY and CDR2 SVGAGI. CDR3 nucleotides: TGTGCCAGCAGTTACTCGAACAGGGGAGGTCAGCCCCAGCATTTT. Encoded protein: CASSYSNRGGQPQHF.

The chain carries TRBV5-5 and TRBJ2-5; the match to TRBD1 covers 8 bases. The CDR3 runs 16 residues. CDR1 and CDR2 (germline): SGHKS, YYEKEE (reference sequence). V shed 4 bases, J shed 3 bases, and the junction held 11 bases outside the gene matches. The CDR3 bases are TGTGCCAGCAGCCCGAAAAAAGTGGGACAGGAAGAGACCCAGTACTTC. This gives the protein CASSPKKVGQEETQYF.

The genes are TRBV5-1 and TRBJ2-7; 11 positions match TRBD1. The J segment lost 3 bases and the V segment lost 6 bases, leaving 5 bases of the junction unmatched. Germline values: CDR1 SGHRS, CDR2 YFSETQ. The CDR3 spans 14 residues. CDR3 nucleotide sequence: TGCGCCAGCAAAACCGGGACAGGGGGCTACGAGCAGTACTTC. Translated: CASKTGTGGYEQYF.

J is TRBJ1-6 and V is TRBV7-2; D is undetermined. The CDR3 contains 15 residues. The V gene's germline CDR1 is SGHTA and CDR2 FQGNSA. V shed 1 base and J shed 5 bases, with 9 bases lying between them. The CDR3 DNA reads TGTGCCAGCAGCTTAGAGAGGCAGAATAATTCACCCCTCCACTTT. Protein sequence: CASSLERQNNSPLHF.

V usage is TRBV9 and J usage is TRBJ2-3; 11 nucleotides agree with TRBD2. V lost 3 bases and J lost 0; bases outside the gene matches: 6. Germline values: CDR1 SGDLS, CDR2 YYNGEE. The CDR3 contains 17 residues. CDR3: CASSAPTSGTSTDTQYF. Here the CDR3 DNA reads TGTGCCAGCAGCGCCCCGACTAGCGGGACTAGCACAGATACGCAGTATTTT.

V and J are TRBV5-1 and TRBJ2-5, with D maybe TRBD2 (6 bases). Trimming shortened V by 6 bases and J by 2 bases, and 8 bases separated the two germline ends. The CDR3 has 12 residues. Germline V gene data show CDR1 as SGHRS and CDR2 as YFSETQ. The CDR3 DNA reads as TGCGCCAGCACTGGGACTCAAGAGACCCAGTACTTC. It translates to CASTGTQETQYF.

This chain connects TRBV29-1 to TRBJ2-2; TRBD1 agrees at 8 bases. The CDR3 is 15 residues long. Germline V lookup: CDR1 SQVTM, CDR2 ANQGSEA. V shed 4 bases, J shed 4 bases, and the junction held 8 bases outside the gene matches. The CDR3 sequence: CSVGQGAASTGELFF. The CDR3 nucleotides read TGCAGCGTTGGCCAGGGGGCGGCCTCCACCGGGGAGCTGTTTTTT.

Concerning this clone: One end of the junction varies from germline; a read error may be responsible. This chain uses TRBV3-1 (or the pseudogene TRBV3-2) with TRBJ1-6; TRBD1 aligns across 7 bases. The CDR3 extends over 15 amino acids. CDR1 is LGHDT and CDR2 is YNNKEL in the germline V gene (reference sequence). CDR3 region: CASSQVGTVLSPLHF. The CDR3 coding sequence is TGTGCCAGCAGTCAAGTCGGGACAGTTCTATCACCCCTCCACTTT.

V is TRBV25-1 and J is TRBJ1-4; possibly TRBD1 for D (6 bases). The germline V and J ends were trimmed by 4 bases and 1 base, with 10 bases remaining between them. The germline V gene encodes CDR1 MGHDK and CDR2 SYGVNS. This CDR3 spans 15 amino acids. The CDR3 sequence is CASSANRETNEKLFF. In DNA form, the CDR3 reads TGTGCCAGCAGTGCAAACAGGGAAACTAATGAAAAACTGTTTTTT. Full variable domain (remainder filled in from reference TRBV25-1 and TRBJ1-4): EADIYQTPRYLVIGTGKKITLECSQTMGHDKMYWYQQDPGMELHLIHYSYGVNSTEKGDLSSESTVSRIRTEHFPLTLESARPSHTSQYLCASSANRETNEKLFFGSGTQLSVL.

The chain links TRBV25-1 to TRBJ1-6; D is ambiguous. V lost 3 bases and J lost 7, with 13 bases in between. CDR1 and CDR2 (germline): MGHDK, SYGVNS. The length of the CDR3 is 15 residues. CDR3 region: CASSEPKGKNSPLHF. Here the CDR3 DNA reads TGTGCCAGCAGTGAGCCGAAGGGAAAGAATTCACCCCTCCACTTT. The full variable domain, its missing parts supplied by reference TRBV25-1 and TRBJ1-6, is EADIYQTPRYLVIGTGKKITLECSQTMGHDKMYWYQQDPGMELHLIHYSYGVNSTEKGDLSSESTVSRIRTEHFPLTLESARPSHTSQYLCASSEPKGKNSPLHFGNGTRLTVT.

V is TRBV19 and J is TRBJ2-1; weak D call: TRBD1 (5 bases). Looked up from germline, CDR1 is LNHDA and CDR2 is SQIVND (reference sequence). This CDR3 is 16 amino acids long. The ends were cut back, 6 bases at V and 0 bases at J, with 15 bases in the middle. The CDR3: CASSILTGFSYNEQFF. DNA for the CDR3: TGTGCCAGTAGCATACTAACAGGATTCTCCTACAATGAGCAGTTCTTC.

The V call is TRBV30, the J call TRBJ2-3; 7 nucleotides match TRBD2. After removal of 1 base from V and 2 bases from J, the junction contained 21 bases not matched to a gene. CDR1 and CDR2 from the germline V gene are GTSNPN and SVGIG (reference sequence). This CDR3 contains 20 residues. The CDR3 loop is CAWSGPGLSSSNPPTDTQYF. In DNA form, the CDR3 reads TGTGCCTGGAGTGGGCCGGGACTAAGTAGTAGTAACCCCCCCACAGATACGCAGTATTTT.

V gene TRBV7-8 combines with J gene TRBJ1-5; D might be TRBD1 (5 bases). Trimming cost V 4 bases and J 0 bases, with 13 bases left between them. The germline V gene has CDR1 SGHVS and CDR2 FQNEAQ. The CDR3 is made up of 16 amino acids. In DNA form, the CDR3 reads TGTGCCAGCAGCTCCGGGACCCATAATAGCAATCAGCCCCAGCATTTT. It encodes CASSSGTHNSNQPQHF.

The chain is built from TRBV5-4 and TRBJ2-1; 7 bases match TRBD1. V lost 0 bases and J lost 4; bases outside the gene matches: 7. The V gene's germline CDR1 is SGHNT and CDR2 YYREEE (reference sequence). The CDR3 has 16 residues. The CDR3 bases are TGTGCCAGCAGCTTGGTATCAGGGGGTAGGTACAATGAGCAGTTCTTC. Protein sequence: CASSLVSGGRYNEQFF.

V is TRBV2 and J is TRBJ2-1, with TRBD2 identical over 8 bases. Germline CDR1 and CDR2: SNHLY and FYNNEI. J gave up 8 bases and V 2 bases, and 5 bases lay outside the gene matches. The CDR3 contains 14 residues. CDR3 coding DNA: TGTGCCAGCAGTGAATTAGCGGGGAGGGATGAGCAGTTCTTC. Translating it yields CASSELAGRDEQFF.

This clone has only one observation. The V and J genes are TRBV11-2 and TRBJ1-2; 11 bases are shared with TRBD1. V dropped 5 bases and J dropped 4; count of bases not matched to a gene: 3. The CDR3 consists of 14 residues. Germline values: CDR1 SGHAT, CDR2 FQNNGV. The CDR3 bases are TGTGCCAGCAGCCGGACAGGGGGCACCTATGGCTACACCTTC. Translating gives CASSRTGGTYGYTF.

The V and J genes are TRBV28 and TRBJ1-1; 9 nucleotides agree with TRBD1. Per the germline V gene, CDR1 is MDHEN and CDR2 is SYDVKM. The CDR3 consists of 16 residues. The junction had 8 bases not matched to a gene; V was cut back by 2 bases and J by 4 bases. CDR3 sequence reads: CASSLAGQGKGTEAFF. In DNA, the CDR3 is TGTGCCAGCAGTTTAGCGGGACAGGGAAAGGGCACTGAAGCTTTCTTT.

V usage is TRBV5-1 and J usage is TRBJ2-1, with 13 bases that match TRBD2. The junction had 6 bases not matched to a gene; V was cut back by 4 bases and J by 8 bases. CDR1 is SGHRS and CDR2 is YFSETQ in the germline V gene. The CDR3 spans 15 residues. CDR3 in amino acids: CASSLGLAGADEQFF. The CDR3 DNA reads as TGCGCCAGCAGCCTCGGACTAGCGGGAGCGGATGAGCAGTTCTTC.

V gene TRBV11-2 combines with J gene TRBJ1-1; D uncertain. This CDR3 contains 16 residues. V was trimmed by 7 bases and J by 0 bases, leaving 18 bases between them. Per germline, CDR1 SGHAT and CDR2 FQNNGV. For the CDR3, the DNA is TGTGCCAGCACCACCAGCGGGCGGACCATGAACACTGAAGCTTTCTTT. Translation: CASTTSGRTMNTEAFF.

This clone has just a few counts. The genes are TRBV25-1 and TRBJ1-3; D is perhaps TRBD1 (5 bases). The germline gives CDR1 MGHDK, CDR2 SYGVNS. This CDR3 is built from 15 residues. The V end was cut by 8 bases, the J end by 4 bases, with 18 bases between. The CDR3 DNA reads as TGTGCCAGCCAACTTTCGGGGGTATCAGGAAACACCATATATTTT. It yields the protein CASQLSGVSGNTIYF.

A few counts support this clone. The chain uses TRBV28 and TRBJ2-5; D gene uncertain. V was cut by 3 bases and J by 3 bases, with 14 bases left in between. Per germline, CDR1 MDHEN and CDR2 SYDVKM. This CDR3 is 15 amino acids long. The CDR3 DNA is TGTGCCAGCAGTTTCCCCATTTCCCCCAAAGAGACCCAGTACTTC. Its protein product is CASSFPISPKETQYF. Combining the CDR3 with reference TRBV28 and TRBJ2-5 gives the whole variable domain DVKVTQSSRYLVKRTGEKVFLECVQDMDHENMFWYRQDPGLGLRLIYFSYDVKMKEKGDIPEGYSVSREKKERFSLILESASTNQTSMYLCASSFPISPKETQYFGPGTRLLVL.

The chain is built from TRBV6-1 and TRBJ1-4; D gene ambiguous. Trimming cost V 1 base and J 8 bases, with 8 bases left between them. There are 13 residues in the CDR3. Germline V gene lookup returns CDR1 MNHNS and CDR2 SASEGT. This CDR3 reads CASSEGIKEKLFF. The CDR3, as DNA: TGTGCCAGCAGTGAAGGGATCAAGGAAAAACTGTTTTTT.